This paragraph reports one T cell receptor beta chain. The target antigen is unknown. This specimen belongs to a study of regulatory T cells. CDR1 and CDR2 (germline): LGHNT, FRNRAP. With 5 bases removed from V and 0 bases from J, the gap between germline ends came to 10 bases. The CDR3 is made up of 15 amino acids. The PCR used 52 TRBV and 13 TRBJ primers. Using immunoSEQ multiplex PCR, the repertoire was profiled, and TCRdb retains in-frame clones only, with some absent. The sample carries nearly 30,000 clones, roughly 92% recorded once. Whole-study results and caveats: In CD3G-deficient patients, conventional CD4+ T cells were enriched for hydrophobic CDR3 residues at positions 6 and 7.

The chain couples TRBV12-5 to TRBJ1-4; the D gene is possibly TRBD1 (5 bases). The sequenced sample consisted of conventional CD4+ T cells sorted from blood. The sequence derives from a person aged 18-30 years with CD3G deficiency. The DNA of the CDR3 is TGTGCTAGTGGTCCGGGGGGTGCAACTAATGAAAAACTGTTTTTT. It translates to CASGPGGATNEKLFF.